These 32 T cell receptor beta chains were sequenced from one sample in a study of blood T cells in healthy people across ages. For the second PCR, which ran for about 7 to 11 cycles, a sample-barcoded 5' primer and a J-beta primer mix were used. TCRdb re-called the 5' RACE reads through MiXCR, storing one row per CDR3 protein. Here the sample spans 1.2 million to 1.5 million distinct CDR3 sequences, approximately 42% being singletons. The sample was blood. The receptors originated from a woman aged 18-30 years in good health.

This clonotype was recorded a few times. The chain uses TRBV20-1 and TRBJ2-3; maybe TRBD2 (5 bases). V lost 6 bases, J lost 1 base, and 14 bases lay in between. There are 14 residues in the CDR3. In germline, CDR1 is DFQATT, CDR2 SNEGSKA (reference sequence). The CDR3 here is CSAPQDFRTDTQYF. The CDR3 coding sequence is TGCAGTGCCCCCCAGGACTTTCGCACAGATACGCAGTATTTT.

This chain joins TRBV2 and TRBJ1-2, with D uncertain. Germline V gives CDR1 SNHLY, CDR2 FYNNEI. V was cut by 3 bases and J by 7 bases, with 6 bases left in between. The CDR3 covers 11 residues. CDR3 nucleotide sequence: TGTGCCAGCAGTGAGGGCCGTGGCTACACCTTC. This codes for CASSEGRGYTF.

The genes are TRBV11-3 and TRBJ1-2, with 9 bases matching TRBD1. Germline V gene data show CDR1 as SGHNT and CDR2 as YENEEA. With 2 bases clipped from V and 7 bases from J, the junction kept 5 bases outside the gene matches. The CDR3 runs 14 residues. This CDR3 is CASSLSGTGFGYTF. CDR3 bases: TGTGCCAGCAGCTTATCCGGGACAGGGTTTGGCTACACCTTC.

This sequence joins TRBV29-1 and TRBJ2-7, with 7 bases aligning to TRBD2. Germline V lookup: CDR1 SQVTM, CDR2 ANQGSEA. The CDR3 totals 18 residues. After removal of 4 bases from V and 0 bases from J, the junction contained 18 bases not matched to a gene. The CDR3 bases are TGCAGCGTTGTTCGCCTGGGGGTGGTAGCGGGTGACTCCTACGAGCAGTACTTC. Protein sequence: CSVVRLGVVAGDSYEQYF.

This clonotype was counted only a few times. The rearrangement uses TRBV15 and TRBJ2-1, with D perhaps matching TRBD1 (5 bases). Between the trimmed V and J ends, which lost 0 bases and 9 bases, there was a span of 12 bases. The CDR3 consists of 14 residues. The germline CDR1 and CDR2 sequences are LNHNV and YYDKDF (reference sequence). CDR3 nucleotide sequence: TGTGCCACCAGCAGAGAGGGGCTCCGTAGTGAGCAGTTCTTC. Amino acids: CATSREGLRSEQFF.

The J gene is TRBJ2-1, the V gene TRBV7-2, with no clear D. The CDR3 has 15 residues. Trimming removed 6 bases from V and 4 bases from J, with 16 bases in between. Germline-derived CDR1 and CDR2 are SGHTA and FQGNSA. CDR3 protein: CASRLTSTPYNEQFF. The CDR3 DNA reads TGTGCCAGCAGATTGACATCTACCCCTTACAATGAGCAGTTCTTC.

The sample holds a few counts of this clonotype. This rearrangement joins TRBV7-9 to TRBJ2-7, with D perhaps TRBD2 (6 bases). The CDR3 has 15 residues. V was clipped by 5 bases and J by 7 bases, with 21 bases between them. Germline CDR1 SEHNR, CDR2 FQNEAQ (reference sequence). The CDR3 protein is CASSNRDSLVDEQYF. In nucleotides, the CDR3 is TGTGCCAGCAGCAACCGGGACTCCCTCGTGGATGAGCAGTACTTC.

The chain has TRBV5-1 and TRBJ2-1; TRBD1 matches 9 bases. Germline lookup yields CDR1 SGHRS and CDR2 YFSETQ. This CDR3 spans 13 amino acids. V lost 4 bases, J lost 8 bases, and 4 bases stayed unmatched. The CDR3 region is CASSRDRVHEQFF. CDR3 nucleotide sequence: TGCGCCAGCAGCCGGGACAGGGTTCATGAGCAGTTCTTC. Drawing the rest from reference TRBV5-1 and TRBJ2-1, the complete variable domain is KAGVTQTPRYLIKTRGQQVTLSCSPISGHRSVSWYQQTPGQGLQFLFEYFSETQRNKGNFPGRFSGRQFSNSRSEMNVSTLELGDSALYLCASSRDRVHEQFFGPGTRLTVL.

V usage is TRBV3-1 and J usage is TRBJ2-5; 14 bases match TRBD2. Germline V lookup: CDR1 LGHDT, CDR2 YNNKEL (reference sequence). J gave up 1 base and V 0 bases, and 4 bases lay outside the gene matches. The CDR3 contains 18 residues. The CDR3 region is CASSQDRGLAGGQETQYF. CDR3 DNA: TGTGCCAGCAGCCAAGATCGAGGACTAGCGGGAGGCCAAGAGACCCAGTACTTC.

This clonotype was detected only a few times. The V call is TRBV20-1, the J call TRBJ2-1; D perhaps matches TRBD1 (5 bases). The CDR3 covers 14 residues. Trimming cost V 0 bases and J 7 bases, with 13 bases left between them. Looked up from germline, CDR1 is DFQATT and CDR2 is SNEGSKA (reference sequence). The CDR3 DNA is TGCAGTGCTAGAGAAGTACAGGTGGGGAATGAGCAGTTCTTC. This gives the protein CSAREVQVGNEQFF.

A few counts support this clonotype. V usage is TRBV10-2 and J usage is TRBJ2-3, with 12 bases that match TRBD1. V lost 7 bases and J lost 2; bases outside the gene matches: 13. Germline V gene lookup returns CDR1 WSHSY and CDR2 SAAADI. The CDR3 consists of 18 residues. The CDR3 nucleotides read TGCGCCAGCATTTTCATGCCGGGACAGGGGGCAGTCACAGATACGCAGTATTTT. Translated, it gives CASIFMPGQGAVTDTQYF.

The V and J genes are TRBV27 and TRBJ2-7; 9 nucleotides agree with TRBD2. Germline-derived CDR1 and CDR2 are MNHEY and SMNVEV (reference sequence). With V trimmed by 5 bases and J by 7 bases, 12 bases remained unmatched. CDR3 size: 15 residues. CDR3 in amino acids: CASSPQASGEREQYF. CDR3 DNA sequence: TGTGCCAGCAGTCCACAGGCTAGCGGGGAACGAGAGCAGTACTTC.

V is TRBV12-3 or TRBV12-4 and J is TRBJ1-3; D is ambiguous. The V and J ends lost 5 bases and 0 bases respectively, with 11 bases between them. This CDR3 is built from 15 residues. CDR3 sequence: CASSRFATSGNTIYF. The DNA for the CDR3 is TGTGCCAGCAGTCGTTTCGCGACCTCTGGAAACACCATATATTTT.

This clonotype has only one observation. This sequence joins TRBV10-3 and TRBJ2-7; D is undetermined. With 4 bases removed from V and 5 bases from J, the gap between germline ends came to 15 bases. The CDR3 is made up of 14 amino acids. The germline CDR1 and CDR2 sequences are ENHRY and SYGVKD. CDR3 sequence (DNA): TGTGCCATCAGTGCCAAGGAAAGTGGCGACGAGCAGTACTTC. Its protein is CAISAKESGDEQYF.

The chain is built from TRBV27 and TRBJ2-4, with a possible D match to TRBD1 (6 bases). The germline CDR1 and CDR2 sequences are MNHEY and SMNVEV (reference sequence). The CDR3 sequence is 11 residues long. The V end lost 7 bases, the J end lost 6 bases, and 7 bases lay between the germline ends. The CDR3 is CASTRGNIQYF. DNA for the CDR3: TGTGCCAGCACCAGGGGAAACATTCAGTACTTC.

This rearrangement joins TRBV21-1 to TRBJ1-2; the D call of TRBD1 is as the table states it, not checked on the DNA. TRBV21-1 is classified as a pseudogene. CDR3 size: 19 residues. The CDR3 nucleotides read TGTGCCAGCAGCCAAAAGCGAGGGACAGACCGAAACCCGAACTATGGCTACACCTTC. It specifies CASSQKRGTDRNPNYGYTF.

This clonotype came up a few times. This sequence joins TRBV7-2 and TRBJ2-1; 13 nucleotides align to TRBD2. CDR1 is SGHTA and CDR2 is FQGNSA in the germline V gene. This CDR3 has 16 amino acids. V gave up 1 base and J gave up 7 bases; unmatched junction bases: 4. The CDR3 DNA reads TGTGCCAGCAGCTTAGGGACTAGCGGGGGCTGGAATGAGCAGTTCTTC. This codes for CASSLGTSGGWNEQFF.

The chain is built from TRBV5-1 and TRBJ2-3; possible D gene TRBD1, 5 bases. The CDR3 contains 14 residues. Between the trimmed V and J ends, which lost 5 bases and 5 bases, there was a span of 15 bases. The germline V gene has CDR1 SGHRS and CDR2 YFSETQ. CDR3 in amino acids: CASRRGANIDTQYF. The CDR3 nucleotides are TGCGCCAGCAGACGTGGGGCTAACATAGATACGCAGTATTTT.

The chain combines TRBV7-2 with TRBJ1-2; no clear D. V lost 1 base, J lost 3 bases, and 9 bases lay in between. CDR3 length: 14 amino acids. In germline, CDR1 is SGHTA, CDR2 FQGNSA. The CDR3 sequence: CASSLEVTDYGYTF. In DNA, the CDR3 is TGTGCCAGCAGCTTAGAAGTGACTGACTATGGCTACACCTTC.

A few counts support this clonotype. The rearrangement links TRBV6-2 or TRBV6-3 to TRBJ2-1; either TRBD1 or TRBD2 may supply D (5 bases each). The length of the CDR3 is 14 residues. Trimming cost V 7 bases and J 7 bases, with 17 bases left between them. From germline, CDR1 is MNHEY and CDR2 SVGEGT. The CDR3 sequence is CASKTGASWNEQFF. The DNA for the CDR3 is TGTGCCAGCAAGACCGGGGCTTCGTGGAATGAGCAGTTCTTC.

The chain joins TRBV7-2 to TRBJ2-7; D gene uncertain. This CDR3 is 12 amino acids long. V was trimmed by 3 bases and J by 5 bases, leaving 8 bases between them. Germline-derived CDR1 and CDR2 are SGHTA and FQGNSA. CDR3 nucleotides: TGTGCCAGCAGCTTTAGAGGCGACGAGCAGTACTTC. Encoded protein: CASSFRGDEQYF. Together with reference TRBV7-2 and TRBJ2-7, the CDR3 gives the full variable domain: GAGVSQSPSNKVTEKGKDVELRCDPISGHTALYWYRQSLGQGLEFLIYFQGNSAPDKSGLPSDRFSAERTGGSVSTLTIQRTQQEDSAVYLCASSFRGDEQYFGPGTRLTVT.

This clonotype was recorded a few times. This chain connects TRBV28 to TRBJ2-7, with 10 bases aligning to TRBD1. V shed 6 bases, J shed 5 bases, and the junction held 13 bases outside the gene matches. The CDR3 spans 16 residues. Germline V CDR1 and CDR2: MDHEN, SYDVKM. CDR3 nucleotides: TGTGCCAGCAGACTGCTACCGGGACAGGGGACTAACGAGCAGTACTTC. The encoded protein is CASRLLPGQGTNEQYF.

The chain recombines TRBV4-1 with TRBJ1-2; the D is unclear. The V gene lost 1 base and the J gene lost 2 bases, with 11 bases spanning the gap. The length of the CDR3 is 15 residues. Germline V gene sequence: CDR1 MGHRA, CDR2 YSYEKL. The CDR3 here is CASSQGTLGNYGYTF. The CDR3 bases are TGCGCCAGCAGCCAAGGTACCCTAGGCAACTATGGCTACACCTTC.

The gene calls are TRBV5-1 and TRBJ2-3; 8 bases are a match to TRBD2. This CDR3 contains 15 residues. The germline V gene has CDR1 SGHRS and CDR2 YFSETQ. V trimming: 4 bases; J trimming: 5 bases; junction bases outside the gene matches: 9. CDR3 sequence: CASSLGGASRDTQYF. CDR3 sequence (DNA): TGCGCCAGCAGCCTCGGGGGGGCCTCTCGAGATACGCAGTATTTT.

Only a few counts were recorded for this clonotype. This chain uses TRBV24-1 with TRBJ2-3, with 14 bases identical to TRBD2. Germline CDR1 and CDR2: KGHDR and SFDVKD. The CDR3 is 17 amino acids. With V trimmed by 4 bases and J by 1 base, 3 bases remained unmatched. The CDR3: CATSDRGLAGGTDTQYF. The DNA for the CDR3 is TGTGCCACCAGTGACCGGGGACTAGCGGGAGGCACAGATACGCAGTATTTT.

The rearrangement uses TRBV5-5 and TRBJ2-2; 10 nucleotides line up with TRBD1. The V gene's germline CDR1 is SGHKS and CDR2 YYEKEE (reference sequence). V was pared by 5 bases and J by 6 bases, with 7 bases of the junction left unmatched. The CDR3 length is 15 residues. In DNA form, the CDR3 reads TGTGCCAGCAGTCGTGACAGGGGGCGCGCCGGGGAGCTGTTTTTT. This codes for CASSRDRGRAGELFF. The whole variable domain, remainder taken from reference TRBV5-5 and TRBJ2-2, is DAGVTQSPTHLIKTRGQQVTLRCSPISGHKSVSWYQQVLGQGPQFIFQYYEKEERGRGNFPDRFSARQFPNYSSELNVNALLLGDSALYLCASSRDRGRAGELFFGEGSRLTVL.

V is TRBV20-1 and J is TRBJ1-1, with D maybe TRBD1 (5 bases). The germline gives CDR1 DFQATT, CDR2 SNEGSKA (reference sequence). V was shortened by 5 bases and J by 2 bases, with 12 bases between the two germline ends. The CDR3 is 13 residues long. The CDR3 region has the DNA TGCAGTGCTCCCACCGGGGCCAACACTGAAGCTTTCTTT. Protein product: CSAPTGANTEAFF.

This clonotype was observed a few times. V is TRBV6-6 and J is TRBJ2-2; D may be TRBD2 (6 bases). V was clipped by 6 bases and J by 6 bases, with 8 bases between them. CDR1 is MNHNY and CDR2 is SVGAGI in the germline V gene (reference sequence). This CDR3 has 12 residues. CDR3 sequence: CASRTGAGELFF. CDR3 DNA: TGTGCCAGCAGGACGGGGGCCGGGGAGCTGTTTTTT.

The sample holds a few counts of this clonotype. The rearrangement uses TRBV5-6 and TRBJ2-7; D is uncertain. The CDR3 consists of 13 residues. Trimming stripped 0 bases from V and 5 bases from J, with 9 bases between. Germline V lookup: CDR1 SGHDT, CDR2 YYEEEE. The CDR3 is CASSLGSTHEQYF. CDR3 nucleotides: TGTGCCAGCAGCTTGGGGTCGACGCACGAGCAGTACTTC.

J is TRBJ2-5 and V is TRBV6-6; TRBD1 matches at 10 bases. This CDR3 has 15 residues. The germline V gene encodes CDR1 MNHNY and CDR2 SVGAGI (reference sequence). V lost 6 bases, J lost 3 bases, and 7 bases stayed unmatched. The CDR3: CASRGGQGLEETQYF. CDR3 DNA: TGTGCCAGCAGGGGGGGACAGGGGTTAGAAGAGACCCAGTACTTC.

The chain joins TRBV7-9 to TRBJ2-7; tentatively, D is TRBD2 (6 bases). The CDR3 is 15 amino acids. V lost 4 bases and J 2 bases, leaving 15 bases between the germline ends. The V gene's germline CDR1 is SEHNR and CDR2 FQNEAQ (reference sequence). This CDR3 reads CASSSASERAYEQYF. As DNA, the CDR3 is TGTGCCAGCAGCTCCGCCTCAGAGCGGGCCTACGAGCAGTACTTC.

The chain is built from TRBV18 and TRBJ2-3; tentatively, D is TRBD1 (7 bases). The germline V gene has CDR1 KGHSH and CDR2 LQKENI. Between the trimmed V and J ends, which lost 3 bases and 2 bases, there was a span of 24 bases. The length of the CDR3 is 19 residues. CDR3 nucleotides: TGTGCCAGCTCACCCGGGGCCGAACGGGAGAGGGGGCCCACAGATACGCAGTATTTT. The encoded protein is CASSPGAERERGPTDTQYF.